These 13 T cell receptor beta chains came from one sample sequenced in a study of breast tumors, draining lymph nodes, adjacent tissues (dated by TCRdb to 2016 to 2017). The axillary draining lymph nodes of breast cancer patients were the source of the lymph node samples. The receptor library was made with multiplex PCR. TCRdb lists the instrument as Illumina HiSeq 2000. Using fastp at Q25 and MiXCR, TCRdb reprocessed the public reads and kept productive beta chains. Each entry is one CDR3 protein sequence, shown with its most common DNA and genes. This sample comprises 200,000 or so distinct CDR3 sequences, about 32% of them detected only once. The top ten clones comprise roughly 4.3% of the sample. The material sequenced was axillary lymph node tissue. The receptor source for this set is a female donor with breast cancer. Some clones in this sample may be carry-over from other donors' samples.

This clonotype was recorded at least ten times. The chain's CDR3 is CASSSYRLVAYEQYF. Here the CDR3 DNA reads TGTGCCAGCAGCTCCTACAGACTAGTCGCCTACGAGCAGTACTTC. This sequence joins TRBV5-8 and TRBJ2-7, with TRBD2 as a possible D gene (6 bases). CDR3 length: 15 residues. Germline values: CDR1 SGHTS, CDR2 YDEGEE. Deletions cut 3 bases from V and 2 bases from J, with 15 bases between.

In this sample, this clonotype turned up many times. This sequence joins TRBV6-1 and TRBJ1-6, with D hard to call. Germline V lookup: CDR1 MNHNS, CDR2 SASEGT. Between the trimmed V and J ends, which lost 4 bases and 0 bases, there was a span of 13 bases. The CDR3 has 17 residues. CDR3: CASSVIRGSSYNSPLHF. In DNA, the CDR3 is TGTGCCAGCAGTGTGATCCGTGGGAGCTCCTATAATTCACCCCTCCACTTT.

Note on this clonotype: A read error may be the cause here, since a much bigger clone is one base away. Because it lacks the conserved phenylalanine or tryptophan at the end, this CDR3 is likely a read error. This chain links TRBV10-3 with TRBJ2-3; 8 bases agree with TRBD1. CDR1 and CDR2 (germline): ENHRY, SYGVKD. The CDR3 extends over 14 amino acids. V gave up 6 bases and J gave up 0 bases; unmatched junction bases: 2. The CDR3 region is CAIRGTGSTDTQYL. CDR3 nucleotide sequence: TGTGCCATCAGGGGGACAGGAAGCACAGATACGCAGTATCTT.

Note on this clonotype: Likely a read error: the CDR3 ends without its conserved phenylalanine or tryptophan. V is TRBV28 and J is TRBJ1-5; 9 positions agree with TRBD1. The CDR3 is made up of 17 amino acids. The V gene end was trimmed by 2 bases and the J gene end by 3 bases; junction bases not matched to a gene: 8. The V gene's germline CDR1 is MDHEN and CDR2 SYDVKM. The CDR3 protein is CASSLRTGALINQPQHL. In DNA form, the CDR3 reads TGTGCCAGCAGTTTAAGGACAGGGGCCCTTATCAATCAGCCCCAGCATCTT.

This clonotype occurred a few times. CDR3 amino acids: CASSRDPGHFSNQPQHF. The CDR3 DNA reads as TGTGCCAGCAGCCGTGATCCGGGACACTTCAGCAATCAGCCCCAGCATTTT. The rearrangement joins TRBV28 to TRBJ1-5, with D possibly being TRBD1 (6 bases). The CDR3 is made up of 17 amino acids. Germline V gene sequence: CDR1 MDHEN, CDR2 SYDVKM. Trimming shortened V by 6 bases and J by 1 base, and 19 bases separated the two germline ends.

At least ten counts were recorded for this clonotype. The V and J genes are TRBV6-5 and TRBJ1-6, with D possibly TRBD1 on 5 matching bases. The CDR3 is 13 amino acids. The V gene lost 6 bases and the J gene lost 7 bases, with 10 bases spanning the gap. CDR1 MNHEY and CDR2 SVGAGI come from the germline V gene. This chain's CDR3 is CASRGRTNSPLHF. Written as DNA, the CDR3 is TGTGCCAGCAGGGGACGGACAAATTCACCCCTCCACTTT.

This clonotype has only a few counts. This may arise from a read error, as a much more abundant clone is one base away. The rearrangement joins TRBV5-4 to TRBJ2-7; TRBD1 agrees at 7 bases. V lost 5 bases to trimming and J lost 4 bases; unmatched junction nucleotides: 9. Germline assignment: CDR1 SGHNT and CDR2 YYREEE (reference sequence). The CDR3 extends over 14 amino acids. In DNA, the CDR3 is TGTGCCAGCAGTTTCGGACAGGCAACGTACGAGCAGTACTTC. Its protein product is CASSFGQATYEQYF.

This clonotype was seen repeatedly, ten times or more. V is TRBV2 and J is TRBJ2-1; D ambiguous. This CDR3 contains 11 residues. Per germline, CDR1 SNHLY and CDR2 FYNNEI. The ends were cut back, 5 bases at V and 7 bases at J, with 6 bases in the middle. The CDR3 sequence: CASSRYNEQFF. The CDR3 DNA is TGTGCCAGCAGTCGGTATAATGAGCAGTTCTTC.

The V and J genes are TRBV7-2 and TRBJ2-5; 9 bases align to TRBD1. Germline V CDR1 and CDR2: SGHTA, FQGNSA. The CDR3 is made up of 18 amino acids. V lost 5 bases, J lost 4 bases, and 17 bases stayed unmatched. This CDR3 reads CASSPPGPTGGFSETQYF. DNA for the CDR3: TGTGCCAGCAGCCCACCGGGCCCTACAGGGGGCTTCTCAGAGACCCAGTACTTC.

This clonotype has at least ten counts. The chain links TRBV19 to TRBJ1-3, with no clear D. Trimming pared 3 bases from V and 0 bases from J, leaving 6 bases between. Germline CDR1 and CDR2: LNHDA and SQIVND (reference sequence). The CDR3 consists of 14 residues. The CDR3 region is CASSIRSSGNTIYF. CDR3 DNA sequence: TGTGCCAGTAGTATTCGGAGCTCTGGAAACACCATATATTTT.

In regard to this clonotype: The germline gene is not matched at one end of the junction; a read error may be the cause. The chain joins TRBV6-5 to TRBJ1-3; 8 nucleotides agree with TRBD1. In germline, CDR1 is MNHEY, CDR2 SVGAGI. CDR3 length: 15 residues. CDR3 DNA: TGCGCCAGCAGTAGGACAGGGCACTCTGGAAACACCGTATATTTT. This encodes CASSRTGHSGNTVYF.

Comments on this clonotype: An end of the junction does not agree with germline; a read error may underlie this. The chain couples TRBV6-6 to TRBJ2-5; 13 bases line up with TRBD2. The CDR3 has 15 amino acids. Per germline, CDR1 MNHNY and CDR2 SVGAGI (reference sequence). CDR3 DNA sequence: TGTGCCAGCAGTCACGGGACTAGCGGGGAAGAGACCCAGCACTTC. Amino acid sequence: CASSHGTSGEETQHF.

Many counts were recorded for this clonotype. V and J are TRBV11-2 and TRBJ2-7; D possibly uses TRBD1 or TRBD2 (5 bases each). Deletions cut 6 bases from V and 3 bases from J, with 15 bases between. CDR3 size: 14 residues. Germline V gene sequence: CDR1 SGHAT, CDR2 FQNNGV. The CDR3 nucleotides are TGTGCCAGCAGTATACCGGGGCCGAGCTACGAGCAGTACTTC. This codes for CASSIPGPSYEQYF. The full variable domain, with the rest looked up from reference TRBV11-2 and TRBJ2-7, is EAGVAQSPRYKIIEKRQSVAFWCNPISGHATLYWYQQILGQGPKLLIQFQNNGVVDDSQLPKDRFSAERLKGVDSTLKIQPAKLEDSAVYLCASSIPGPSYEQYFGPGTRLTVT.